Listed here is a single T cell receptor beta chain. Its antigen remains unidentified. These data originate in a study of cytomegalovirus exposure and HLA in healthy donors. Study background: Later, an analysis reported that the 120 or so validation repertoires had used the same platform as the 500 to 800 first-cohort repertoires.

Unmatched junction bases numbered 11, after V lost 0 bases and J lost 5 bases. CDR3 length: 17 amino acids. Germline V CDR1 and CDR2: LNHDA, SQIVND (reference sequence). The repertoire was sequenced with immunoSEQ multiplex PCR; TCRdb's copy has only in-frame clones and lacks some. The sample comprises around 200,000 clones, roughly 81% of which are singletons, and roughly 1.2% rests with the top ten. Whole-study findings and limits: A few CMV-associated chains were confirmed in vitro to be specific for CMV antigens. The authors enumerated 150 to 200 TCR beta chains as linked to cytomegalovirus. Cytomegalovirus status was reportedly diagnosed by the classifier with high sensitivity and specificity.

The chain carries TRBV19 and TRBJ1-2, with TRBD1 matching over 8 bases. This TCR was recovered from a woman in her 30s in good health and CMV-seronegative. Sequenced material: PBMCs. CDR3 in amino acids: CASSIDPARQGIYGYTF. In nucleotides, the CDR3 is TGTGCCAGTAGTATAGATCCGGCGAGACAGGGGATTTATGGCTACACCTTC.